A selection of T cell receptor beta chains follows, all from one sample in a study of blood T cell repertoires in COVID-19. Sequencing was performed with immunoSEQ multiplex PCR; in TCRdb, only in-frame clones are kept and a portion is missing. The sample records over 50,000 clones, 75% to 90% being singletons. What was sequenced was peripheral blood. The receptor source for this set is a human donor in a cohort sampled during active COVID-19. CDR3s include the opening cysteine and the closing phenylalanine or tryptophan. Fields, in order: D gene, clone size, CDR3 length, J gene, V gene, CDR3 protein, CDR3 DNA. A D gene is named only where the DNA matches it firmly. The size of a clone is reported for some rows only, either as once, few or many, or as a class for expanded clones.

NA NA 13 TRBJ1-1 TRBV7-9 CASSLVGETEAFF TGTGCCAGCAGCTTAGTTGGGGAGACTGAAGCTTTCTTT
NA NA 15 TRBJ1-6 TRBV20-1 CSASGLSSYNSPLHF TGCAGTGCTAGTGGACTAAGCTCCTATAATTCACCCCTCCACTTT
TRBD1 once 14 TRBJ1-1 TRBV2 CASSERTGNTEAFF TGTGCCAGCAGTGAAAGGACAGGGAACACTGAAGCTTTCTTT
NA NA 16 TRBJ2-7 TRBV3-1/TRBV3-2 CASSDRGGDRTYEQYF TGTGCCAGCAGTGATCGGGGAGGGGACAGGACCTACGAGCAGTACTTC
TRBD1 NA 14 TRBJ2-1 TRBV24-1 CATSEGGPRDEQFF TGTGCCACCAGTGAAGGGGGCCCCCGCGATGAGCAGTTCTTC
TRBD1 NA 14 TRBJ2-5 TRBV5-1 CASSTRQGQETQYF TGCGCCAGCAGCACCCGACAGGGACAAGAGACCCAGTACTTC
NA NA 13 TRBJ1-6 TRBV7-2 CASSRNSNSPLHF TGTGCCAGCAGCCGGAACAGTAATTCACCCCTCCACTTT
NA NA 14 TRBJ1-1 TRBV5-5 CASSDQGWGTEAFF TGTGCCAGCAGCGATCAGGGGTGGGGCACTGAAGCTTTCTTT
TRBD1 NA 14 TRBJ2-7 TRBV2 CASSADRPPGEQYF TGTGCCAGCAGTGCGGACAGGCCCCCAGGCGAGCAGTACTTC
NA NA 17 TRBJ1-2 TRBV21-1 CASSANSRVGRNYGYTF TGTGCCAGCAGCGCGAACTCCAGGGTCGGTCGGAACTATGGCTACACCTTC
TRBD1 NA 15 TRBJ2-7 TRBV2 CASRMTGSYSYEQYF TGTGCCAGCAGAATGACAGGGTCCTACTCCTACGAGCAGTACTTC
NA medium-sized 15 TRBJ1-2 TRBV7-6 CASSLAPQGPDGYTF TGTGCCAGCAGCTTAGCCCCCCAGGGGCCGGATGGCTACACCTTC
NA NA 13 TRBJ1-1 TRBV29-1 CSVSRAGDTEAFF TGCAGCGTGTCACGCGCAGGGGACACTGAAGCTTTCTTT
TRBD1 NA 16 TRBJ2-3 TRBV11-2 CASSLASQGASDTQYF TGTGCCAGCAGCTTAGCTTCGCAGGGGGCTTCAGATACGCAGTATTTT
NA NA 13 TRBJ2-7 TRBV12-3/TRBV12-4 CASSLKRAGEQYF TGTGCCAGCAGTTTAAAGCGGGCGGGCGAGCAGTACTTC
NA NA 14 TRBJ2-2 TRBV7-9 CASIGGANTGELFF TGTGCCAGCATAGGCGGGGCCAACACCGGGGAGCTGTTTTTT
NA NA 14 TRBJ1-1 TRBV5-1 CASSKPGQNTEAFF TGCGCCAGCAGCAAGCCGGGACAAAACACTGAAGCTTTCTTT
NA NA 14 TRBJ2-7 TRBV3-1/TRBV3-2 CASSQDPGQREQYF TGTGCCAGCAGCCAAGATCCTGGACAACGTGAGCAGTACTTC
NA NA 12 TRBJ2-3 TRBV30 CAWSVEGVTQYF TGTGCCTGGAGTGTCGAAGGAGTTACGCAGTATTTT
NA NA 14 TRBJ1-2 TRBV20-1 CSASIAAGGYGYTF TGCAGTGCTAGTATTGCCGCAGGTGGCTATGGCTACACCTTC
NA NA 14 TRBJ1-1 TRBV4-2 CASGGAPMNTEAFF TGTGCCTCGGGGGGGGCCCCTATGAACACTGAAGCTTTCTTT
NA once 13 TRBJ1-2 TRBV7-2 CASSYNTGDGYTF TGTGCCAGCAGCTACAACACCGGAGATGGCTACACCTTC
NA NA 17 TRBJ2-3 TRBV5-1 CASSPARGAAAGDTQYF TGCGCCAGCAGCCCCGCCCGGGGGGCGGCTGCGGGTGATACGCAGTATTTT
TRBD1 NA 15 TRBJ1-2 TRBV2 CASSLLRGRGYGYTF TGTGCCAGCAGTCTGCTAAGGGGGCGCGGCTATGGCTACACCTTC
TRBD2 once 17 TRBJ2-1 TRBV5-1 CASSSQTSGGIYNEQFF TGCGCCAGCAGCTCGCAGACTAGCGGGGGGATCTACAATGAGCAGTTCTTC
NA NA 16 TRBJ1-3 TRBV11-2 CASSLQTGKTGNTIYF TGTGCCAGCAGCTTACAAACAGGGAAAACTGGAAACACCATATATTTT